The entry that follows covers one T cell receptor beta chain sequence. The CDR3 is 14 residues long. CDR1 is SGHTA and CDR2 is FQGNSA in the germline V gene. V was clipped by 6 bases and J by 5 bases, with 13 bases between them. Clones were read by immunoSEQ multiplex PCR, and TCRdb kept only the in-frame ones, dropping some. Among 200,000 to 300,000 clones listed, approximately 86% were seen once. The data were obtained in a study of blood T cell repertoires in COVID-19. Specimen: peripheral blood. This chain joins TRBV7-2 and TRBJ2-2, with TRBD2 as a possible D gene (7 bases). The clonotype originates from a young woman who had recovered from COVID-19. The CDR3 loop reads CASSPKGGTGELFF. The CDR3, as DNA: TGTGCCAGCAGTCCCAAGGGGGGGACCGGGGAGCTGTTTTTT.